This entry concerns a single T cell receptor (beta chain). PCR primers comprised 60 Vbeta and 13 Jbeta primers. The table came from immunoSEQ multiplex PCR; TCRdb's copy has only in-frame clones and leaves some out. The top ten clones hold 3.4% of a sample with 150,000 to 200,000 clones, 70% to 85% of them seen once. This sample was taken from a study of cytomegalovirus exposure and HLA in healthy donors. The CDR3 is 15 amino acids. V gave up 0 bases and J gave up 0 bases, with 8 bases separating them. Germline-derived CDR1 and CDR2 are LNHNV and YYDKDF (reference sequence). The sequenced material came from PBMCs. The sequence was collected from a middle-aged man in good health and CMV-seropositive. V is TRBV15 and J is TRBJ1-1; no firm D call. The CDR3 DNA follows: TGTGCCACCAGCAGAGATTTACAGATGAACACTGAAGCTTTCTTT. This translates into CATSRDLQMNTEAFF.